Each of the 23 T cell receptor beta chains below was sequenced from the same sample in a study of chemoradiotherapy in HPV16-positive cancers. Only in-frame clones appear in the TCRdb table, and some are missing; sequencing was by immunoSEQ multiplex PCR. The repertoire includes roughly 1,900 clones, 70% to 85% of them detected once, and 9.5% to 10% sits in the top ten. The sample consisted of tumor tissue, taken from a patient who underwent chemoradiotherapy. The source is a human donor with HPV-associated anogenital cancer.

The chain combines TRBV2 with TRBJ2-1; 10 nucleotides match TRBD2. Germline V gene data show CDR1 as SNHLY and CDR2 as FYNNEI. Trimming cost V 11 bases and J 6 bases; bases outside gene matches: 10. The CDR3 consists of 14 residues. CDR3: CAGGGTSESNEQFF. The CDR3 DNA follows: TGTGCCGGCGGCGGGACTAGCGAAAGCAATGAGCAGTTCTTC.

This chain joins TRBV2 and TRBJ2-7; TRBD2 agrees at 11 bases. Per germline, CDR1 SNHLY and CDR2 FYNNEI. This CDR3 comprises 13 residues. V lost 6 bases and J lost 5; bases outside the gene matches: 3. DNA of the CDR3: TGTGCCAGCAGGACTAGCGGGAACGACGAGCAGTACTTC. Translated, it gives CASRTSGNDEQYF.

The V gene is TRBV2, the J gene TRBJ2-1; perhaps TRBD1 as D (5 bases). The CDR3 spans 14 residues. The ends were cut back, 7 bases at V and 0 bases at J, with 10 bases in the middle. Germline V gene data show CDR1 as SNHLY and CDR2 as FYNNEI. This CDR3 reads CASKGVSSYNEQFF. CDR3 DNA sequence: TGTGCCAGCAAAGGGGTTAGCTCCTACAATGAGCAGTTCTTC.

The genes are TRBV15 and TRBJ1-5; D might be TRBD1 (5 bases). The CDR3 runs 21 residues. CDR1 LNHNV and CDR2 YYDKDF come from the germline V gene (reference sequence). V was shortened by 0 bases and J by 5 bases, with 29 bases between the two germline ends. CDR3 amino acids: CATSRDDIFVFRARLHQPQHF. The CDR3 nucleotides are TGTGCCACCAGCAGAGATGATATATTTGTTTTCAGGGCCCGACTCCATCAGCCCCAGCATTTT.

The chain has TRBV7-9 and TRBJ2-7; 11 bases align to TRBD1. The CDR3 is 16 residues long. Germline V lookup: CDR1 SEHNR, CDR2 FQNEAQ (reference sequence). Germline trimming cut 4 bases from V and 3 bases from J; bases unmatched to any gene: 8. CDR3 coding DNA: TGTGCCAGCAGCTCGGTCCGGGACAGGGGGTTCTACGAGCAGTACTTC. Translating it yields CASSSVRDRGFYEQYF.

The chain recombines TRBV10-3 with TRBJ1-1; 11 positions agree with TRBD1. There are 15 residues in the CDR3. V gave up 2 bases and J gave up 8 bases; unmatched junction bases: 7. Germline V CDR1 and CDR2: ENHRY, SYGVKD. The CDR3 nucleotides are TGTGCCATCAGTGAGAAAGGGGGGACAGGGGGAGAAGCTTTCTTT. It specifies CAISEKGGTGGEAFF.

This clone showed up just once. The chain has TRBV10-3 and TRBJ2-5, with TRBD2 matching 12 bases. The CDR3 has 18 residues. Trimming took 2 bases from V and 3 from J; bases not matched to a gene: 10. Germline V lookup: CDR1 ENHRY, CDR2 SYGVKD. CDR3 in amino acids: CAISESPRLAGDEETQYF. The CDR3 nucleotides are TGTGCCATCAGTGAGAGCCCTCGACTAGCGGGAGATGAAGAGACCCAGTACTTC.

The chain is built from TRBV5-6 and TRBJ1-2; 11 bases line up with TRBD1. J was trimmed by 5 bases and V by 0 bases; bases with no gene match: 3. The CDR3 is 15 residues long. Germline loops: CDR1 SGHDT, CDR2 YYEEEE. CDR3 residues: CASSLAGTGGYGYTF. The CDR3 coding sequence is TGTGCCAGCAGCTTGGCCGGGACAGGGGGGTATGGCTACACCTTC. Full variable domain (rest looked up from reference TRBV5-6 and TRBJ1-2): DAGVTQSPTHLIKTRGQQVTLRCSPKSGHDTVSWYQQALGQGPQFIFQYYEEEERQRGNFPDRFSGHQFPNYSSELNVNALLLGDSALYLCASSLAGTGGYGYTFGSGTRLTVV.

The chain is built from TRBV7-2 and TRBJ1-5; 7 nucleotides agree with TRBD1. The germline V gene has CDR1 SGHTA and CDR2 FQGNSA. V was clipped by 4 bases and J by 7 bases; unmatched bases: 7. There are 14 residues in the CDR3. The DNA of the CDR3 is TGTGCCAGCAGCTCACGTACAGGGGACCAGCCCCAGCATTTT. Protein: CASSSRTGDQPQHF.

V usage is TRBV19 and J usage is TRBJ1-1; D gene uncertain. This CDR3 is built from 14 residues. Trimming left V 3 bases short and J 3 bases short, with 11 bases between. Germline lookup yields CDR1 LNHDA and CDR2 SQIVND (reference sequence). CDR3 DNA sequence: TGTGCCAGTAGTATTTGGGGTCTGGACACTGAAGCTTTCTTT. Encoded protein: CASSIWGLDTEAFF.

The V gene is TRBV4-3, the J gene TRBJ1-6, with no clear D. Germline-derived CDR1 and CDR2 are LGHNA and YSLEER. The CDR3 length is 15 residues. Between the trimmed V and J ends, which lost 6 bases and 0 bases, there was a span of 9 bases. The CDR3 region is CASSRKSSYNSPLHF. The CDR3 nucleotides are TGCGCCAGCAGTCGAAAGAGCTCCTATAATTCACCCCTCCACTTT.

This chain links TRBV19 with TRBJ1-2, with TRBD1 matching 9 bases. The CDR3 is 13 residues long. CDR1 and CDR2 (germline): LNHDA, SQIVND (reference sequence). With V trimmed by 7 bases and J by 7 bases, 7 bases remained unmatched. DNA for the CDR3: TGTGCCAGTAAAGAGGGACAGGGAAGTGGCTACACCTTC. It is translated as CASKEGQGSGYTF.

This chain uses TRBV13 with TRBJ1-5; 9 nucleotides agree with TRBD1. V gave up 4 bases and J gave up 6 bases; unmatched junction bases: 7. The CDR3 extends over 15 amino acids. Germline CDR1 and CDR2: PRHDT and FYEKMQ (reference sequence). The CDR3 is CASSSGTGNGQPQHF. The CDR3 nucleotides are TGTGCCAGCAGCTCAGGGACAGGGAACGGTCAGCCCCAGCATTTT. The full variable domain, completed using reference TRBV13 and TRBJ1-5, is AAGVIQSPRHLIKEKRETATLKCYPIPRHDTVYWYQQGPGQDPQFLISFYEKMQSDKGSIPDRFSAQQFSDYHSELNMSSLELGDSALYFCASSSGTGNGQPQHFGDGTRLSIL.

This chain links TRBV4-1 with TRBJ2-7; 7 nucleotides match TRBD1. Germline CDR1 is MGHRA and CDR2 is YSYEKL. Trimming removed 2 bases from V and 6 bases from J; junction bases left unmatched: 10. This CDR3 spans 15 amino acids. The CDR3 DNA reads TGCGCCAGCAGCCAACCGGACAGGTTATCGACCGAGCAGTACTTC. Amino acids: CASSQPDRLSTEQYF.

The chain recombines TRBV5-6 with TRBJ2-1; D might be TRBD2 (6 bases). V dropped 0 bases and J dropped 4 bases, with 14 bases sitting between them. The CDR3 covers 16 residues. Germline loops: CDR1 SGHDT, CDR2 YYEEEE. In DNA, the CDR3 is TGTGCCAGCAGCTTGGGTCCCGGGAGCCTTTACAATGAGCAGTTCTTC. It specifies CASSLGPGSLYNEQFF.

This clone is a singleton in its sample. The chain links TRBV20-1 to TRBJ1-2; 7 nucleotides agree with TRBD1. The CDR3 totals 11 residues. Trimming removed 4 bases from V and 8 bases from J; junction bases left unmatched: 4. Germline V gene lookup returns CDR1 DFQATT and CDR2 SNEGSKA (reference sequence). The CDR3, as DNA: TGCAGTGCTAAAAGACAGGGAGGCTACACCTTC. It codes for CSAKRQGGYTF.

CDR3 DNA: TGTGCCAGCAGCTTACAGGACACAGCTGGCAATGAGCAGTTCTTC. Translation: CASSLQDTAGNEQFF. V usage is TRBV7-2 and J usage is TRBJ2-1, with D possibly being TRBD1 (5 bases). Germline-derived CDR1 and CDR2 are SGHTA and FQGNSA. This CDR3 has 15 amino acids. The V end was cut by 2 bases, the J end by 6 bases, with 14 bases between. The full variable domain, in which reference TRBV7-2 and TRBJ2-1 provide the parts outside the CDR3, is GAGVSQSPSNKVTEKGKDVELRCDPISGHTALYWYRQSLGQGLEFLIYFQGNSAPDKSGLPSDRFSAERTGGSVSTLTIQRTQQEDSAVYLCASSLQDTAGNEQFFGPGTRLTVL.

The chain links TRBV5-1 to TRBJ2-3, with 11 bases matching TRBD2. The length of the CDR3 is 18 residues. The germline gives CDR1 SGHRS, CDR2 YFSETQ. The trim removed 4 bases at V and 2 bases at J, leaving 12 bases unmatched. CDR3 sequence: CASSRFKTSGMDTDTQYF. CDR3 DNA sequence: TGCGCCAGCAGCAGATTCAAGACTAGCGGGATGGACACAGATACGCAGTATTTT.

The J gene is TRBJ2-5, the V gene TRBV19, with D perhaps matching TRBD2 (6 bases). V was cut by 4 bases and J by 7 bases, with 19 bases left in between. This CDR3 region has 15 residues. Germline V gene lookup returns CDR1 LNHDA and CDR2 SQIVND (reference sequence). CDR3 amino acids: CASSSPTRPPGTQYF. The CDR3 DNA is TGTGCCAGTAGTAGCCCGACTAGGCCACCAGGGACCCAGTACTTC.

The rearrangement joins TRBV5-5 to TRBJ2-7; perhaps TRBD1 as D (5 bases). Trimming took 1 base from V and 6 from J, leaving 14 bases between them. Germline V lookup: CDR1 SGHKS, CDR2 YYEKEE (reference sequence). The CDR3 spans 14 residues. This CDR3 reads CASSLKAAGFEQYF. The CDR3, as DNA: TGTGCCAGCAGCTTGAAGGCGGCAGGGTTCGAGCAGTACTTC.

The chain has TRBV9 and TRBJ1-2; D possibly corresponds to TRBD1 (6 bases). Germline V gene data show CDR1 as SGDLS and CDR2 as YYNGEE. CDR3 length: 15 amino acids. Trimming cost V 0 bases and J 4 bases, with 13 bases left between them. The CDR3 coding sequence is TGTGCCAGCAGCGTAGCCGTTGGGACATCCTATGGCTACACCTTC. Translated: CASSVAVGTSYGYTF.

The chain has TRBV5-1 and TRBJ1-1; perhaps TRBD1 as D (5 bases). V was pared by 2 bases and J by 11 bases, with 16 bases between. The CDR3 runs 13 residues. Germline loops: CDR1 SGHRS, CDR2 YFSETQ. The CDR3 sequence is CASSLGAKTEAFF. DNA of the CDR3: TGCGCCAGCAGCTTAGGGGCGAAAACCGAGGCTTTCTTT.

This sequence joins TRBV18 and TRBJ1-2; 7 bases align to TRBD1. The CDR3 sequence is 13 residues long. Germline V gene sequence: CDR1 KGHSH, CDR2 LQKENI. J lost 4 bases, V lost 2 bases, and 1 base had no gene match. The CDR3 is CASSPGTAYGYTF. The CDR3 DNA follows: TGTGCCAGCTCACCAGGGACAGCCTATGGCTACACCTTC.